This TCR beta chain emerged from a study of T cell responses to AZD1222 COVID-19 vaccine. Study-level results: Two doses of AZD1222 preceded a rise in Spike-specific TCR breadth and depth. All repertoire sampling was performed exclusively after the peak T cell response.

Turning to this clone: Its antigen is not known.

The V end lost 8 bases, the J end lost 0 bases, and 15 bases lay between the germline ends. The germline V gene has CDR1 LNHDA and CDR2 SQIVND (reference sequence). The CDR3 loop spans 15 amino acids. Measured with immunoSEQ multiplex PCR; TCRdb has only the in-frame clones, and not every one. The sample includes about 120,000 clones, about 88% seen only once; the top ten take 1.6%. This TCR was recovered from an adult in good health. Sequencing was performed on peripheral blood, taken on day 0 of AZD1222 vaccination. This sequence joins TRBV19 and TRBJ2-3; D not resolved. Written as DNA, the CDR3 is TGTGCCAGTTGCAAGAGCATACCCAGCACAGATACGCAGTATTTT. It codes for CASCKSIPSTDTQYF.